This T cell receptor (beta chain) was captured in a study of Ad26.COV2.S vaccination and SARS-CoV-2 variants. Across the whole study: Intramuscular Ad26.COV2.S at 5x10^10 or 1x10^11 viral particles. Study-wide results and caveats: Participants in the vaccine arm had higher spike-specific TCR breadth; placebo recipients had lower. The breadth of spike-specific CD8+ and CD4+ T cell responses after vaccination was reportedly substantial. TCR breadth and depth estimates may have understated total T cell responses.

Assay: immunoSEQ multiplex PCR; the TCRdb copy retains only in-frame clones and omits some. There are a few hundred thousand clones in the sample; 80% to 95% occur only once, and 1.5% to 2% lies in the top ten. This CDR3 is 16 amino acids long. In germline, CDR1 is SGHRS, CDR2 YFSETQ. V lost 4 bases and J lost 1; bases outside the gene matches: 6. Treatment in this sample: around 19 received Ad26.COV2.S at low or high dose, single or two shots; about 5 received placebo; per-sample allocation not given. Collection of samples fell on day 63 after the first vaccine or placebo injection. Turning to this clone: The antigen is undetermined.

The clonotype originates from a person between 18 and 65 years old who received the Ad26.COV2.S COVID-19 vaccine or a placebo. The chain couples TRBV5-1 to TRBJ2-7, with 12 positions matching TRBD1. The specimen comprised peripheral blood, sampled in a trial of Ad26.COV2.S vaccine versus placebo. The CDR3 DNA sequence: TGCGCCAGCAGCGCGGGACAGGGGGCGCCGTCCTACGAGCAGTACTTC. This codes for CASSAGQGAPSYEQYF.